This entry lists 31 T cell receptor beta chains sequenced from one sample in a study of cytomegalovirus exposure and HLA in healthy donors. The PCR was carried out with 60 Vbeta primers and 13 Jbeta primers. Method: immunoSEQ multiplex PCR; TCRdb's copy keeps in-frame clones and lacks some. The data show about 82,000 clones, over 65% seen once. The sample consisted of PBMCs. All receptors come from a man aged 30-40 years in good health and CMV-seropositive.

J is TRBJ2-3 and V is TRBV15; 7 nucleotides align to TRBD2. There are 13 residues in the CDR3. V dropped 3 bases and J dropped 5; count of bases not matched to a gene: 2. Looked up from germline, CDR1 is LNHNV and CDR2 is YYDKDF (reference sequence). The CDR3, as DNA: TGTGCCACCAGCAGGGGGGGGGAAGATACGCAGTATTTT. Translated, it gives CATSRGGEDTQYF.

Notes on this clone: An end of the junction does not agree with germline; a read error may underlie this. The CDR3 nucleotides read TGCGCCAGCAGGTCCCCTCTCGGATGTGTCAACTATGGCTACCCCTTC. Amino acids: CASRSPLGCVNYGYPF. This sequence joins TRBV23-1 and TRBJ1-2; D gene uncertain. TRBV23-1 is an ORF, with its function uncertain. The CDR3 totals 16 residues.

The chain couples TRBV14 to TRBJ1-1; the D gene is possibly TRBD1 (5 bases). V was trimmed by 4 bases and J by 5 bases, leaving 11 bases between them. The germline gives CDR1 SGHDN, CDR2 FVKESK. The CDR3 has 13 residues. The CDR3 is CASSLSGGTEAFF. CDR3 DNA sequence: TGTGCCAGCAGCCTCTCGGGGGGGACTGAAGCTTTCTTT.

The CDR3 protein is CASSRLAANTGELFF. The DNA for the CDR3 is TGTGCCAGCAGCCGCTTAGCGGCGAACACCGGGGAGCTGTTTTTT. This chain links TRBV7-2 with TRBJ2-2; possible D gene TRBD2, 6 bases. This CDR3 has 15 amino acids. Germline V gene data show CDR1 as SGHTA and CDR2 as FQGNSA. V was cut by 5 bases and J by 0 bases, with 10 bases left in between.

V and J are TRBV30 and TRBJ1-2; no clear D. The length of the CDR3 is 12 residues. The germline gives CDR1 GTSNPN, CDR2 SVGIG (reference sequence). The V end was cut by 0 bases, the J end by 4 bases, with 6 bases between. CDR3 residues: CAWSVPVYGYTF. In nucleotides, the CDR3 is TGTGCCTGGAGTGTACCGGTCTATGGCTACACCTTC.

This clone came up a few times. The V call is TRBV11-2, the J call TRBJ1-3; the D gene is possibly TRBD1 (6 bases). The CDR3 is made up of 15 amino acids. Trimming removed 5 bases at V and 3 bases at J, with 14 bases between. Per germline, CDR1 SGHAT and CDR2 FQNNGV. The CDR3 protein is CASSTYHRVGNTIYF. The CDR3 DNA reads TGTGCCAGCAGCACTTACCACAGGGTTGGAAACACCATATATTTT.

There are a few counts of this clone. The V call is TRBV27, the J call TRBJ2-2; no firm D call. Germline lookup yields CDR1 MNHEY and CDR2 SMNVEV (reference sequence). Between the trimmed V and J ends, which lost 0 bases and 2 bases, there was a span of 7 bases. This CDR3 has 15 residues. As DNA, the CDR3 is TGTGCCAGCAGTTTATCCTACCATAACACCGGGGAGCTGTTTTTT. It codes for CASSLSYHNTGELFF.

This clone showed up just once. The J gene is TRBJ2-7, the V gene TRBV15, with D possibly matching TRBD1 (5 bases). The CDR3 runs 15 residues. The germline V and J ends were trimmed by 0 bases and 3 bases, with 12 bases remaining between them. In germline, CDR1 is LNHNV, CDR2 YYDKDF (reference sequence). The CDR3 DNA reads TGTGCCACCAGCAGAGAGTACAGGACGGGCTACGAGCAGTACTTC. Amino acids: CATSREYRTGYEQYF. Full variable domain (missing parts from reference TRBV15 and TRBJ2-7): DAMVIQNPRYQVTQFGKPVTLSCSQTLNHNVMYWYQQKSSQAPKLLFHYYDKDFNNEADTPDNFQSRRPNTSFCFLDIRSPGLGDTAMYLCATSREYRTGYEQYFGPGTRLTVT.

This chain uses TRBV25-1 with TRBJ1-1; maybe TRBD1 (5 bases). The CDR3 extends over 15 amino acids. Germline CDR1 MGHDK, CDR2 SYGVNS. Trimming took 8 bases from V and 1 from J, leaving 17 bases between them. This chain's CDR3 is CASHSSEDKNTEAFF. DNA for the CDR3: TGTGCCAGCCATTCGAGCGAGGACAAGAACACTGAAGCTTTCTTT.

The chain joins TRBV28 to TRBJ1-2; D is perhaps TRBD1 (6 bases). Trimming shortened V by 5 bases and J by 5 bases, and 27 bases separated the two germline ends. The CDR3 covers 18 residues. The germline CDR1 and CDR2 sequences are MDHEN and SYDVKM. The CDR3 DNA sequence: TGTGCCAGCAGTACACTTTTTGGGGGGGCACGAAACCTATATGGCTACACCTTC. Amino acid sequence: CASSTLFGGARNLYGYTF.

V and J are TRBV10-3 and TRBJ2-3; 7 bases are shared with TRBD2. CDR3 size: 11 residues. Germline assignment: CDR1 ENHRY and CDR2 SYGVKD. With V trimmed by 10 bases and J by 4 bases, 2 bases remained unmatched. CDR3 loop: CATREADTQYF. The CDR3 region has the DNA TGTGCCACCCGGGAGGCAGATACGCAGTATTTT.

DNA for the CDR3: TGTGCCAGCAGCGTAAGGACTAGCGGCGGAAATACGGCGGACAATGAGCAGTTCTTC. Encoded protein: CASSVRTSGGNTADNEQFF. The rearrangement uses TRBV7-9 and TRBJ2-1; TRBD2 aligns across 10 bases. This CDR3 region has 19 residues. V trimming: 5 bases; J trimming: 5 bases; junction bases outside the gene matches: 18. Germline CDR1 is SEHNR and CDR2 is FQNEAQ (reference sequence).

This clone was picked up a small number of times. V usage is TRBV5-5 and J usage is TRBJ1-1; tentative D call: TRBD1 (5 bases). V was trimmed by 4 bases and J by 5 bases, leaving 18 bases between them. From germline, CDR1 is SGHKS and CDR2 YYEKEE (reference sequence). This CDR3 has 15 residues. The CDR3 loop is CASSPDRGGRTEAFF. The CDR3 nucleotides read TGTGCCAGCAGCCCCGACCGGGGGGGACGTACTGAAGCTTTCTTT.

A few counts support this clone. The V and J genes are TRBV9 and TRBJ1-2, with 7 bases fitting TRBD1. Germline V lookup: CDR1 SGDLS, CDR2 YYNGEE. Trimming cost V 4 bases and J 2 bases; bases outside gene matches: 8. The CDR3 runs 15 residues. CDR3 protein: CASSPGGAVNYGYTF. CDR3 in DNA: TGTGCCAGCAGCCCAGGGGGTGCAGTAAACTATGGCTACACCTTC. Based on the CDR3 plus reference TRBV9 and TRBJ1-2, the full variable domain is DSGVTQTPKHLITATGQRVTLRCSPRSGDLSVYWYQQSLDQGLQFLIQYYNGEERAKGNILERFSAQQFPDLHSELNLSSLELGDSALYFCASSPGGAVNYGYTFGSGTRLTVV.

This clone turned up a few times. The V call is TRBV5-5, the J call TRBJ2-3; tentative D call: TRBD2 (6 bases). V lost 6 bases and J lost 0, with 14 bases in between. CDR1 and CDR2 from the germline V gene are SGHKS and YYEKEE (reference sequence). This CDR3 is built from 15 residues. Here the CDR3 reads CASTLPGGSTDTQYF. Written as DNA, the CDR3 is TGTGCCAGCACTCTCCCTGGGGGGAGCACAGATACGCAGTATTTT. The full variable domain, in which reference TRBV5-5 and TRBJ2-3 provide the parts outside the CDR3, is DAGVTQSPTHLIKTRGQQVTLRCSPISGHKSVSWYQQVLGQGPQFIFQYYEKEERGRGNFPDRFSARQFPNYSSELNVNALLLGDSALYLCASTLPGGSTDTQYFGPGTRLTVL.

This chain joins TRBV5-1 and TRBJ2-1; D is perhaps TRBD1 (5 bases). Between the trimmed V and J ends, which lost 0 bases and 9 bases, there was a span of 22 bases. The CDR3 loop spans 17 amino acids. Germline CDR1 reads SGHRS; CDR2 reads YFSETQ. The CDR3 region has the DNA TGCGCCAGCAGCTTGGCCGTGGGGCTCGTTAAGGACGGTGAGCAGTTCTTC. It translates to CASSLAVGLVKDGEQFF.

The table lists this clone with a few counts. The rearrangement links TRBV6-5 to TRBJ1-5, with D possibly TRBD1 on 5 matching bases. Germline CDR1 is MNHEY and CDR2 is SVGAGI. The germline V and J ends were trimmed by 6 bases and 5 bases, with 14 bases remaining between them. This CDR3 comprises 14 residues. The CDR3 DNA reads as TGTGCCAGCAGGTCCAGGGCTAGGGATCAGCCCCAGCATTTT. This gives the protein CASRSRARDQPQHF.

The gene calls are TRBV6-6 and TRBJ2-2; TRBD1 matches 7 bases. The germline V gene encodes CDR1 MNHNY and CDR2 SVGAGI (reference sequence). Trimming at V came to 6 bases and at J to 3 bases, leaving 4 bases not matched to a gene. The CDR3 loop spans 14 amino acids. CDR3: CASRQDRYTGELFF. CDR3 in DNA: TGTGCCAGCAGACAGGACAGGTACACCGGGGAGCTGTTTTTT.

The chain couples TRBV6-5 to TRBJ2-2, with TRBD2 as a possible D gene (5 bases). Germline V lookup: CDR1 MNHEY, CDR2 SVGAGI. The ends were cut back, 8 bases at V and 5 bases at J, with 15 bases in the middle. The CDR3 has 14 amino acids. CDR3 sequence: CASAGSRGTGELFF. CDR3 nucleotide sequence: TGTGCCAGCGCCGGGTCCCGAGGGACCGGGGAGCTGTTTTTT.

The V call is TRBV4-1, the J call TRBJ2-7; 8 bases align to TRBD2. This CDR3 contains 14 residues. V dropped 3 bases and J dropped 0; count of bases not matched to a gene: 1. The germline CDR1 and CDR2 sequences are MGHRA and YSYEKL. The CDR3, as DNA: TGCGCCAGCAGCCAGCTAGCGGGCTCCTACGAGCAGTACTTC. Translation gives CASSQLAGSYEQYF.

The chain combines TRBV28 with TRBJ1-1; maybe TRBD1 (5 bases). Germline V gene sequence: CDR1 MDHEN, CDR2 SYDVKM. V was shortened by 1 base and J by 0 bases, with 9 bases between the two germline ends. This CDR3 is built from 15 residues. CDR3 amino acids: CASSLYRQMNTEAFF. The CDR3, as DNA: TGTGCCAGCAGTTTATATAGACAGATGAACACTGAAGCTTTCTTT.

V gene TRBV4-1 combines with J gene TRBJ1-1; TRBD1 is a possible D gene (5 bases). The CDR3 totals 16 residues. Germline V gene sequence: CDR1 MGHRA, CDR2 YSYEKL. V lost 0 bases and J lost 5, with 16 bases in between. In nucleotides, the CDR3 is TGCGCCAGCAGCCAAGATCAGGGACTGAAAATTACTGAAGCTTTCTTT. Its translation: CASSQDQGLKITEAFF.

The chain links TRBV2 to TRBJ2-2, with 11 bases identical to TRBD2. Germline V CDR1 and CDR2: SNHLY, FYNNEI. After removal of 4 bases from V and 3 bases from J, the junction contained 4 bases not matched to a gene. This CDR3 is 16 amino acids long. In nucleotides, the CDR3 is TGTGCCAGCAGTGTCTCTAGCGGGGGGTACACCGGGGAGCTGTTTTTT. It codes for CASSVSSGGYTGELFF.

The chain carries TRBV30 and TRBJ1-2, with 7 bases lining up with TRBD1. Germline V gives CDR1 GTSNPN, CDR2 SVGIG (reference sequence). The CDR3 sequence is 19 residues long. The V segment lost 1 base and the J segment 2 bases; nucleotides outside the gene matches: 19. The CDR3, as DNA: TGTGCCTGGAGTGGGATTTACAGGGGACAAACCACTCTCAACTATGGCTACACCTTC. This gives the protein CAWSGIYRGQTTLNYGYTF.

The V gene is TRBV29-1, the J gene TRBJ1-1, with a possible D match to TRBD1 (5 bases). Germline CDR1 is SQVTM and CDR2 is ANQGSEA. V lost 3 bases, J lost 4 bases, and 9 bases lay in between. This CDR3 is 12 amino acids long. The CDR3 DNA follows: TGCAGCGTTGAGGGGGGGGGCACTGAAGCTTTCTTT. Translation: CSVEGGGTEAFF. The full variable domain, in which reference TRBV29-1 and TRBJ1-1 provide the parts outside the CDR3, is SAVISQKPSRDICQRGTSLTIQCQVDSQVTMMFWYRQQPGQSLTLIATANQGSEATYESGFVIDKFPISRPNLTFSTLTVSNMSPEDSSIYLCSVEGGGTEAFFGQGTRLTVV.

The V gene is TRBV7-6, the J gene TRBJ1-4; weak D call: TRBD1 (5 bases). Germline CDR1 SGHVS, CDR2 FNYEAQ. The CDR3 sequence is 13 residues long. V dropped 1 base and J dropped 8 bases, with 8 bases sitting between them. The CDR3 region is CASSLDRNEKLFF. CDR3 in DNA: TGTGCCAGCAGCTTAGACAGGAACGAAAAACTGTTTTTT.

This chain uses TRBV10-3 with TRBJ1-1; weak D call: TRBD1 (5 bases). Per the germline V gene, CDR1 is ENHRY and CDR2 is SYGVKD. The CDR3 covers 13 residues. Trimming removed 8 bases at V and 5 bases at J, with 15 bases between. CDR3 region: CAISLGRTTEAFF. The CDR3 nucleotides read TGTGCCATCTCGCTGGGGCGGACGACTGAAGCTTTCTTT.

This clone was observed a single time. The chain combines TRBV6-5 with TRBJ1-5; a weak D match, TRBD1 (5 bases). The CDR3 runs to 13 residues. CDR1 is MNHEY and CDR2 is SVGAGI in the germline V gene. Trimming removed 8 bases from V and 5 bases from J, with 13 bases in between. CDR3 region: CASGEQAHQPQHF. The CDR3 DNA reads TGTGCCAGCGGGGAACAGGCCCATCAGCCCCAGCATTTT.

This sequence joins TRBV5-1 and TRBJ2-5; tentative D call: TRBD1 (6 bases). V was pared by 0 bases and J by 5 bases, with 17 bases between. CDR3 length: 16 residues. Germline V gives CDR1 SGHRS, CDR2 YFSETQ. The CDR3 DNA reads as TGCGCCAGCAGCTTGGACGTCAGGGGCGAGGGGGAGACCCAGTACTTC. This sequence encodes CASSLDVRGEGETQYF.

This rearrangement joins TRBV4-3 to TRBJ2-7; D is ambiguous. CDR1 and CDR2 from the germline V gene are LGHNA and YSLEER. V was clipped by 2 bases and J by 1 base, with 21 bases between them. This CDR3 is built from 18 residues. The CDR3 here is CASSQPPKPSVKSYEQYF. The CDR3 region has the DNA TGCGCCAGCAGCCAACCCCCTAAACCCAGCGTAAAATCCTACGAGCAGTACTTC.

The chain employs TRBV5-1 and TRBJ2-7; 10 bases agree with TRBD1. The CDR3 is 15 residues long. Germline CDR1 and CDR2: SGHRS and YFSETQ. V was clipped by 3 bases and J by 5 bases; unmatched bases: 8. In nucleotides, the CDR3 is TGCGCCAGCAGCTCTTCCGGGACAGGGGACAACGAGCAGTACTTC. Translated: CASSSSGTGDNEQYF.